Shown below are 16 T cell receptor beta chains from a single sample sequenced in a study of cytomegalovirus exposure and HLA in healthy donors. With 60 Vbeta and 13 Jbeta primers, the PCR was carried out. Produced via immunoSEQ multiplex PCR; TCRdb's table is partial and in-frame only. In the table there are around 140,000 clones, around 80% of which are singletons. Sequenced sample: PBMCs. These receptors were obtained from a woman aged 55-69 years in good health and CMV-seropositive.

The V and J genes are TRBV2 and TRBJ2-7; 10 bases fit TRBD2. J was trimmed by 6 bases and V by 5 bases; bases with no gene match: 4. From germline, CDR1 is SNHLY and CDR2 FYNNEI. CDR3 length: 13 residues. Here the CDR3 DNA reads TGTGCCAGCAGTCGAGTAGCGGGAGGCGAGCAGTACTTC. Its translation is CASSRVAGGEQYF.

The V and J genes are TRBV14 and TRBJ2-7, with 7 bases matching TRBD1. This CDR3 is built from 15 residues. The junction had 11 bases not matched to a gene; V was cut back by 4 bases and J by 5 bases. From germline, CDR1 is SGHDN and CDR2 FVKESK. This CDR3 reads CASSRTGAPHHEQYF. The CDR3 DNA is TGTGCCAGCAGCCGTACAGGGGCCCCACACCACGAGCAGTACTTC.

V is TRBV19 and J is TRBJ2-7; the match to TRBD2 covers 13 bases. CDR3 length: 14 amino acids. The junction had 2 bases not matched to a gene; V was cut back by 6 bases and J by 3 bases. CDR1 is LNHDA and CDR2 is SQIVND in the germline V gene (reference sequence). CDR3: CASRRTSGSYEQYF. The CDR3 DNA sequence: TGTGCCAGTAGACGGACTAGCGGGAGCTACGAGCAGTACTTC.

The CDR3 loop is CASSLERNEQYF. CDR3 in DNA: TGCGCCAGCAGCTTGGAGAGGAACGAGCAGTACTTC. V usage is TRBV5-1 and J usage is TRBJ2-7; D is ambiguous. V lost 0 bases and J 5 bases, leaving 6 bases between the germline ends. The CDR3 is 12 amino acids. Germline V gene lookup returns CDR1 SGHRS and CDR2 YFSETQ.

The chain joins TRBV15 to TRBJ2-7, with TRBD2 matching 9 bases. V lost 5 bases, J lost 2 bases, and 4 bases stayed unmatched. The CDR3 extends over 14 amino acids. In germline, CDR1 is LNHNV, CDR2 YYDKDF (reference sequence). DNA for the CDR3: TGTGCCACCAGCTCTGCGGGAGGGCCCTACGAGCAGTACTTC. Protein product: CATSSAGGPYEQYF.

Remarks on this clone: The sample contains more than one DNA sequence encoding this CDR3. The chain recombines TRBV27 with TRBJ1-1; 7 bases align to TRBD1. CDR1 MNHEY and CDR2 SMNVEV come from the germline V gene (reference sequence). The CDR3 covers 15 residues. V shed 7 bases and J 8 bases; nucleotides not matched to a gene: 16. This CDR3 is CASTPQQGFVTEAFF. The CDR3 region has the DNA TGTGCCAGCACACCACAACAGGGGTTTGTAACGGAAGCTTTCTTT.

CDR3 sequence: CASSSWDRPSHEQYF. DNA of the CDR3: TGTGCCAGCAGTTCATGGGACAGGCCTTCCCACGAGCAGTACTTC. The chain couples TRBV27 to TRBJ2-7; 8 nucleotides match TRBD1. The V segment lost 4 bases and the J segment 5 bases; nucleotides outside the gene matches: 10. The CDR3 has 15 amino acids. Germline loops: CDR1 MNHEY, CDR2 SMNVEV (reference sequence).

The chain employs TRBV5-6 and TRBJ2-5; tentatively, D is TRBD1 (7 bases). Trimming cost V 0 bases and J 5 bases, with 14 bases left between them. The CDR3 has 15 residues. Germline V gene sequence: CDR1 SGHDT, CDR2 YYEEEE. As DNA, the CDR3 is TGTGCCAGCAGCTTGGGGAGGGGGCGGCGGGAGACCCAGTACTTC. Amino acid sequence: CASSLGRGRRETQYF.

This sequence joins TRBV28 and TRBJ1-1, with a weak D call TRBD1 (5 bases). Germline loops: CDR1 MDHEN, CDR2 SYDVKM. The CDR3 runs 17 residues. Trimming left V 1 base short and J 0 bases short, with 15 bases between. The CDR3 DNA sequence: TGTGCCAGCAGTTTATTGTTCGGCCAGGGCTTGAACACTGAAGCTTTCTTT. Translated: CASSLLFGQGLNTEAFF.

Only a few counts were recorded for this clone. The genes are TRBV19 and TRBJ2-7; 7 bases match TRBD2. CDR3 size: 11 residues. The germline V gene encodes CDR1 LNHDA and CDR2 SQIVND (reference sequence). J gave up 6 bases and V 8 bases, and 4 bases lay outside the gene matches. CDR3 sequence: CASGGGSEQYF. CDR3 coding DNA: TGTGCCAGTGGGGGGGGGAGCGAGCAGTACTTC.

The chain combines TRBV5-4 with TRBJ2-3; D unresolved. V lost 0 bases and J lost 4, with 12 bases in between. Germline CDR1 and CDR2: SGHNT and YYREEE (reference sequence). The CDR3 covers 15 residues. CDR3 loop: CASSLALETADTQYF. DNA for the CDR3: TGTGCCAGCAGCTTGGCGCTAGAAACCGCAGATACGCAGTATTTT.

This chain links TRBV18 with TRBJ2-5; D is perhaps TRBD2 (6 bases). The CDR3 is made up of 13 amino acids. Germline V gene sequence: CDR1 KGHSH, CDR2 LQKENI. V gave up 5 bases and J gave up 4 bases, with 11 bases separating them. CDR3 region: CASSGDLGETQYF. DNA of the CDR3: TGTGCCAGCTCAGGGGACTTAGGAGAGACCCAGTACTTC.

This chain connects TRBV28 to TRBJ2-7; TRBD2 matches 8 bases. The length of the CDR3 is 14 residues. V was clipped by 8 bases and J by 2 bases; unmatched bases: 8. Germline V gene lookup returns CDR1 MDHEN and CDR2 SYDVKM. The chain's CDR3 is CASSRAGVTYEQYF. The CDR3 DNA reads TGTGCCAGCTCTCGAGCGGGAGTCACCTACGAGCAGTACTTC.

A note on this clone: The same CDR3 arises from other DNA sequences in this sample as well. The chain is built from TRBV29-1 and TRBJ1-1; D is undetermined. Germline CDR1 SQVTM, CDR2 ANQGSEA. This CDR3 contains 11 residues. Trimming shortened V by 4 bases and J by 4 bases, and 7 bases separated the two germline ends. CDR3 in amino acids: CSVGQATEAFF. The CDR3 DNA sequence: TGCAGCGTTGGACAAGCCACTGAAGCTTTCTTT.

The V call is TRBV4-3, the J call TRBJ2-7; 7 nucleotides agree with TRBD1. Per germline, CDR1 LGHNA and CDR2 YSLEER. With 4 bases clipped from V and 0 bases from J, the junction kept 0 bases outside the gene matches. This CDR3 region has 13 residues. CDR3 sequence reads: CASSRDSSYEQYF. In DNA, the CDR3 is TGCGCCAGCAGCCGGGACAGCTCCTACGAGCAGTACTTC.

This clone came up once. Other DNA sequences in the same sample also yield this CDR3. The genes are TRBV19 and TRBJ2-5; 9 bases match TRBD2. Germline CDR1 is LNHDA and CDR2 is SQIVND (reference sequence). Losses at the gene ends were 6 bases for V and 2 bases for J; bases not matched to a gene: 7. This CDR3 comprises 15 residues. The CDR3 DNA follows: TGTGCCAGTAGCCGGCGGACTAGCGCTCAAGAGACCCAGTACTTC. Protein sequence: CASSRRTSAQETQYF.